The 20 T cell receptor beta chains below were found in one sample sequenced in a study of T cell changes during pregnancy in multiple sclerosis. Profiled with immunoSEQ multiplex PCR; TCRdb holds only in-frame clones, not every one. The sample shows some 94,000 clones, around 90% of them seen only once. Sequencing was performed on peripheral blood, taken in the first trimester of pregnancy. The receptors here all came from a female donor in good health, enrolled as a control in a pregnancy study.

The chain has TRBV4-2 and TRBJ2-7; TRBD2 might be the D (5 bases). The CDR3 sequence is 15 residues long. V dropped 0 bases and J dropped 8 bases, with 17 bases sitting between them. Germline assignment: CDR1 LGHNA and CDR2 YNFKEQ. The CDR3 DNA sequence: TGTGCCAGCAGCCAAGAAGAGGGAAACGGTCGGCAGCAGTACTTC. Protein: CASSQEEGNGRQQYF.

The rearrangement joins TRBV4-3 to TRBJ1-2; perhaps TRBD1 as D (6 bases). Germline V gene lookup returns CDR1 LGHNA and CDR2 YSLEER. Trimming removed 0 bases at V and 3 bases at J, with 11 bases between. This CDR3 is built from 15 residues. Here the CDR3 DNA reads TGCGCCAGCAGCCAAGAGAGGGGGGGGCACTATGGCTACACCTTC. It codes for CASSQERGGHYGYTF.

The gene calls are TRBV27 and TRBJ1-6; 7 bases are a match to TRBD1. The CDR3 has 15 amino acids. CDR1 MNHEY and CDR2 SMNVEV come from the germline V gene (reference sequence). V dropped 4 bases and J dropped 5; count of bases not matched to a gene: 5. Here the CDR3 reads CASSSGQLNNSPLHF. The CDR3 coding sequence is TGTGCCAGCAGTTCGGGACAGCTTAATAATTCACCCCTCCACTTT.

The V gene is TRBV6-5, the J gene TRBJ1-1, with D tentatively TRBD1 (6 bases). The CDR3 spans 14 residues. Looked up from germline, CDR1 is MNHEY and CDR2 is SVGAGI. V was trimmed by 7 bases and J by 3 bases, leaving 15 bases between them. CDR3 protein: CASKIQTGYTEAFF. In DNA, the CDR3 is TGTGCCAGCAAAATCCAAACAGGGTACACTGAAGCTTTCTTT.

The chain joins TRBV5-1 to TRBJ1-4; 7 bases fit TRBD1. The CDR3 sequence is 16 residues long. Germline assignment: CDR1 SGHRS and CDR2 YFSETQ. Trimming removed 1 base from V and 3 bases from J; junction bases left unmatched: 6. CDR3 sequence (DNA): TGCGCCAGCAGCTTGCAGGCCCAGGGGGCTAATGAAAAACTGTTTTTT. Amino acids: CASSLQAQGANEKLFF.

The genes are TRBV7-9 and TRBJ1-5; D is ambiguous. Trimming stripped 6 bases from V and 2 bases from J, with 11 bases between. The CDR3 is made up of 14 amino acids. The germline V gene encodes CDR1 SEHNR and CDR2 FQNEAQ (reference sequence). CDR3 nucleotides: TGTGCCAGCAGTTCCCCCGGGGGCAATCAGCCCCAGCATTTT. Amino acid sequence: CASSSPGGNQPQHF. Together with reference TRBV7-9 and TRBJ1-5, the CDR3 gives the full variable domain: DTGVSQNPRHKITKRGQNVTFRCDPISEHNRLYWYRQTLGQGPEFLTYFQNEAQLEKSRLLSDRFSAERPKGSFSTLEIQRTEQGDSAMYLCASSSPGGNQPQHFGDGTRLSIL.

V usage is TRBV5-4 and J usage is TRBJ2-3, with TRBD1 as a possible D gene (6 bases). Trimming cost V 4 bases and J 5 bases, with 17 bases left between them. The CDR3 contains 15 residues. The germline V gene has CDR1 SGHNT and CDR2 YYREEE (reference sequence). CDR3 sequence reads: CASSPRDTELDTQYF. CDR3 sequence (DNA): TGTGCCAGCAGCCCCCGGGACACGGAGTTAGATACGCAGTATTTT.

This chain connects TRBV5-4 to TRBJ1-1, with no clear D. The germline V and J ends were trimmed by 4 bases and 1 base, with 8 bases remaining between them. Per the germline V gene, CDR1 is SGHNT and CDR2 is YYREEE (reference sequence). The CDR3 contains 13 residues. CDR3 sequence reads: CASSRRENTEAFF. CDR3 sequence (DNA): TGTGCCAGCAGCCGGCGGGAGAACACTGAAGCTTTCTTT.

The chain uses TRBV20-1 and TRBJ2-7; D not certain. The ends were cut back, 6 bases at V and 9 bases at J, with 15 bases in the middle. Germline-derived CDR1 and CDR2 are DFQATT and SNEGSKA (reference sequence). This CDR3 spans 11 amino acids. The CDR3 region has the DNA TGCAGTGCCAGACAAACGTCGGGGCAGTACTTC. This encodes CSARQTSGQYF.

This chain links TRBV19 with TRBJ1-2, with 7 bases lining up with TRBD1. CDR1 and CDR2 (germline): LNHDA, SQIVND (reference sequence). This CDR3 spans 16 amino acids. J lost 2 bases, V lost 4 bases, and 10 bases had no gene match. CDR3 amino acids: CASSRRPQGPNYGYTF. The CDR3 DNA is TGTGCCAGTAGTAGGAGGCCACAGGGGCCCAACTATGGCTACACCTTC.

This rearrangement joins TRBV6-5 to TRBJ1-6; TRBD1 matches at 7 bases. The CDR3 runs 14 residues. Germline loops: CDR1 MNHEY, CDR2 SVGAGI. V trimming: 4 bases; J trimming: 14 bases; junction bases outside the gene matches: 11. This chain's CDR3 is CASSWGDSGSTLHF. The CDR3 bases are TGTGCCAGCAGTTGGGGGGACAGCGGTTCCACCCTCCACTTT.

This chain connects TRBV7-9 to TRBJ2-1, with D possibly being TRBD1 (5 bases). The ends were cut back, 1 base at V and 2 bases at J, with 6 bases in the middle. CDR3 length equals 14 residues. Germline V gene data show CDR1 as SEHNR and CDR2 as FQNEAQ (reference sequence). CDR3 sequence reads: CASSLGRAYNEQFF. The CDR3 DNA is TGTGCCAGCAGCTTAGGCAGGGCCTACAATGAGCAGTTCTTC.

The chain employs TRBV7-2 and TRBJ1-6; D not resolved. V was pared by 0 bases and J by 4 bases, with 13 bases between. Germline V gene lookup returns CDR1 SGHTA and CDR2 FQGNSA. This CDR3 is built from 17 residues. The CDR3 nucleotides read TGTGCCAGCAGCTTAGCGCCGAGGGTAATGTATAATTCACCCCTCCACTTT. Protein product: CASSLAPRVMYNSPLHF.

This chain joins TRBV14 and TRBJ2-7, with TRBD2 matching over 13 bases. Germline CDR1 and CDR2: SGHDN and FVKESK. V lost 0 bases and J lost 3; bases outside the gene matches: 5. The CDR3 loop spans 17 amino acids. Here the CDR3 DNA reads TGTGCCAGCAGCCAAGAACGGGGACTAGCGGGGCTCTACGAGCAGTACTTC. The encoded protein is CASSQERGLAGLYEQYF.

The chain links TRBV2 to TRBJ1-2; 11 nucleotides line up with TRBD1. Germline V gene sequence: CDR1 SNHLY, CDR2 FYNNEI. This CDR3 region has 13 residues. With V trimmed by 8 bases and J by 6 bases, 5 bases remained unmatched. The CDR3 coding sequence is TGTGCCAGCGGTGGACAGGGGGCCGATGGCTACACCTTC. It specifies CASGGQGADGYTF.

CDR3 loop: CASSQDSPGGLRQFF. In nucleotides, the CDR3 is TGCGCCAGCAGCCAAGACTCGCCAGGGGGTCTTCGGCAGTTCTTC. This chain joins TRBV4-3 and TRBJ2-1; TRBD1 matches 7 bases. The germline gives CDR1 LGHNA, CDR2 YSLEER. V shed 0 bases, J shed 12 bases, and the junction held 11 bases outside the gene matches. The CDR3 is 15 residues long.

Concerning this clone: The same CDR3 can be traced to other DNA sequences in this sample. The chain links TRBV18 to TRBJ2-7, with D unresolved. The CDR3 runs 13 residues. V lost 0 bases and J 4 bases, leaving 7 bases between the germline ends. Germline loops: CDR1 KGHSH, CDR2 LQKENI. In DNA form, the CDR3 reads TGTGCCAGCTCACCACCCTTCTCTTACGAGCAGTACTTC. The encoded protein is CASSPPFSYEQYF.

The genes are TRBV9 and TRBJ2-3, with 7 bases lining up with TRBD2. This CDR3 region has 16 residues. V gave up 2 bases and J gave up 2 bases; unmatched junction bases: 8. Germline V gives CDR1 SGDLS, CDR2 YYNGEE. The chain's CDR3 is CASSVTSSITTDTQYF. For the CDR3, the DNA is TGTGCCAGCAGCGTGACTAGCTCGATTACCACAGATACGCAGTATTTT.

The chain links TRBV18 to TRBJ1-1; 10 bases fit TRBD1. Germline V gene data show CDR1 as KGHSH and CDR2 as LQKENI. V lost 6 bases, J lost 1 base, and 5 bases stayed unmatched. The CDR3 contains 15 residues. CDR3 DNA: TGTGCCAGCTCGTCGGGACAGGGGCCGAACACTGAAGCTTTCTTT. As protein: CASSSGQGPNTEAFF.

The chain links TRBV27 to TRBJ2-7; a possible D gene is TRBD1 (6 bases). CDR1 and CDR2 (germline): MNHEY, SMNVEV (reference sequence). The germline V and J ends were trimmed by 6 bases and 6 bases, with 15 bases remaining between them. This CDR3 is built from 13 residues. CDR3 amino acids: CASRKTGFGEQYF. The CDR3 coding sequence is TGTGCCAGCAGAAAAACAGGGTTTGGCGAGCAGTACTTC.